This T cell receptor (beta chain) was sequenced for a study of T cell changes during pregnancy in multiple sclerosis. The J segment lost 2 bases and the V segment lost 0 bases, leaving 5 bases of the junction unmatched. There are 16 residues in the CDR3. Germline lookup yields CDR1 MNHEY and CDR2 SVGAGI. Here immunoSEQ multiplex PCR was the method, and the copy in TCRdb shows in-frame clones only, minus some. Of some 60,000 clones listed, more than 75% are singletons. V and J are TRBV6-5 and TRBJ2-7; TRBD2 aligns across 9 bases. Sequencing was performed on peripheral blood from another person, used as feeder cells. The sequence derives from a human donor whose cells served as feeder cells for cultures in a pregnancy study. CDR3: CASSYSTAGGPYEQYF. The CDR3 nucleotides read TGTGCCAGCAGTTACTCGACGGCGGGAGGGCCCTACGAGCAGTACTTC.